The clone carrying this T cell receptor beta chain occurred many times. TCR beta libraries were made by quantitative 5'-RACE with molecular barcodes. TCRdb reanalysed the 5' RACE reads using MiXCR and keeps one entry per CDR3 protein. This repertoire shows fewer than 200,000 distinct CDR3 sequences, 18% found once; its top ten account for around 4.5%. This record comes from a study of CD8 T cells in ankylosing spondylitis. CDR1 is MNHEY, CDR2 SVGAGI, per germline. CDR3 length: 13 residues. Trimming stripped 5 bases from V and 7 bases from J, with 12 bases between. V and J are TRBV6-5 and TRBJ2-1; D is possibly TRBD2 (5 bases). The specimen was blood, either unsorted or a sorted T cell fraction (not recorded which). The source of this sequence is a male donor between 10 and 30 years old with ankylosing spondylitis or in good health (not recorded which). This CDR3 reads CASSRGAANEQFF. The DNA for the CDR3 is TGTGCCAGCAGTCGGGGAGCGGCTAATGAGCAGTTCTTC.